The clone carrying this T cell receptor beta chain was seen once. This record belongs to a study of shared clonotypes between healthy human individuals. Some clones are missing from TCRdb's copy, which holds only in-frame ones; the method was immunoSEQ multiplex PCR. The table shows 2 million to 2.5 million clones, with almost 96% occurring only once. Sequenced: naive CD4+ T cells sorted from blood. Subset in this sample: CD45RA+ positively selected. This TCR was sampled from a man aged 18 to 30 in good health.

CDR3 in DNA: TGTGCCAGCAGTGAAGAGGGGCAGGGTTCGGGGTCACCCCTCCACTTT. Translating it yields CASSEEGQGSGSPLHF. The chain recombines TRBV2 with TRBJ1-6, with D possibly matching TRBD1 (5 bases). V lost 1 base, J lost 10 bases, and 17 bases lay in between. Germline values: CDR1 SNHLY, CDR2 FYNNEI. CDR3 length: 16 amino acids.